This T cell receptor (beta chain) was observed in a study of regulatory T cells in long-lasting Graves disease. Study summary: Graves' patients diagnosed newly had used antithyroid drugs under 3 months.

Construction of the TCR beta libraries employed iRepertoire HTBI primers in conjunction with Arm-PCR of CDR3 regions. MiXCR, run by TCRdb on the multiplex PCR reads, gives a single entry per CDR3 protein. The table lists hundreds of thousands of distinct CDR3 sequences, about 15% of them singletons, with 20% to 25% in the top ten. Stated time point: newly diagnosed GD, antithyroid drugs for less than 3 months. PBMC RNA served as the TCR library source. Germline V gene lookup returns CDR1 SGHRS and CDR2 YFSETQ. This CDR3 is built from 17 residues. With V trimmed by 1 base and J by 0 bases, 7 bases remained unmatched. The same sample was also used in a study of T cells in Graves' hyperthyroidism and ophthalmopathy.

The rearrangement joins TRBV5-1 to TRBJ2-4; 7 bases match TRBD1. The TCR was taken from a woman in her forties or fifties with Graves disease. Sequences were derived from peripheral blood mononuclear cells (PBMCs), sampled at new diagnosis, from a patient treated with antithyroid drugs. CDR3 coding DNA: TGCGCCAGCAGCTTGCCTCTAACAGGGGCAGCCAAAAACATTCAGTACTTC. As protein: CASSLPLTGAAKNIQYF.